The 29 T cell receptor beta chains presented below share a single source sample, sequenced in a study of STAT5B mutations in CD4+ large granular lymphocyte leukemia. Repertoires were generated with immunoSEQ multiplex PCR, while TCRdb's copy carries only in-frame clones and drops some. The table shows 21,000 or so clones, with 75% to 85% occurring only once. Source material: CD4+ T cells from blood buffy coats. These TCRs come from a human donor in good health.

The V gene is TRBV7-8, the J gene TRBJ1-2; tentative D call: TRBD1 (6 bases). V was shortened by 5 bases and J by 8 bases, with 18 bases between the two germline ends. Germline V gives CDR1 SGHVS, CDR2 FQNEAQ. This CDR3 comprises 14 residues. The CDR3 DNA reads TGTGCCAGCAGCCAAATACAGGGTTCTGAAGGCTACACCTTC. This gives the protein CASSQIQGSEGYTF.

This chain links TRBV18 with TRBJ2-7; 7 bases are shared with TRBD2. The CDR3 length is 18 residues. The germline V gene encodes CDR1 KGHSH and CDR2 LQKENI. V lost 0 bases, J lost 1 base, and 12 bases stayed unmatched. This chain's CDR3 is CASSPPGFFVSGSYEQYF. The DNA of the CDR3 is TGTGCCAGCTCACCACCGGGGTTTTTCGTTAGCGGGTCCTACGAGCAGTACTTC.

The rearrangement uses TRBV29-1 and TRBJ2-1; TRBD2 is a possible D gene (5 bases). From germline, CDR1 is SQVTM and CDR2 ANQGSEA. The CDR3 length is 12 residues. V lost 3 bases and J lost 10, with 13 bases in between. The CDR3 region has the DNA TGCAGCGTTGAGGATTTGGGCGGGGAGCAGTTCTTC. It specifies CSVEDLGGEQFF.

The rearrangement links TRBV5-4 to TRBJ2-1, with TRBD2 matching over 8 bases. V was pared by 8 bases and J by 5 bases, with 15 bases of the junction left unmatched. Germline loops: CDR1 SGHNT, CDR2 YYREEE (reference sequence). The CDR3 extends over 16 amino acids. The CDR3 loop reads CASRRSGTRLNNEQFF. The CDR3 region has the DNA TGTGCCAGTCGACGCTCCGGGACTAGACTGAACAATGAGCAGTTCTTC. Using reference TRBV5-4 and TRBJ2-1 for the parts outside the CDR3, the full variable domain is ETGVTQSPTHLIKTRGQQVTLRCSSQSGHNTVSWYQQALGQGPQFIFQYYREEENGRGNFPPRFSGLQFPNYSSELNVNALELDDSALYLCASRRSGTRLNNEQFFGPGTRLTVL.

The gene calls are TRBV7-9 and TRBJ2-6; maybe TRBD1 (6 bases). Per the germline V gene, CDR1 is SEHNR and CDR2 is FQNEAQ (reference sequence). The CDR3 has 18 residues. Trimming pared 1 base from V and 1 base from J, leaving 14 bases between. In DNA, the CDR3 is TGTGCCAGCAGCTTAGGCAGGGGCTCACTTTCTGGGGCCAACGTCCTGACTTTC. Translated, it gives CASSLGRGSLSGANVLTF.

V gene TRBV2 combines with J gene TRBJ1-1, with D tentatively TRBD1 (6 bases). V lost 5 bases to trimming and J lost 4 bases, with 8 bases between them. Germline CDR1 reads SNHLY; CDR2 reads FYNNEI. The CDR3 extends over 12 amino acids. The CDR3 protein is CASSSGVTEAFF. The CDR3 nucleotides read TGTGCCAGCAGTTCAGGGGTCACTGAAGCTTTCTTT.

The V call is TRBV7-9, the J call TRBJ1-1; tentative D call: TRBD1 (5 bases). CDR1 and CDR2 (germline): SEHNR, FQNEAQ (reference sequence). V was clipped by 5 bases and J by 3 bases, with 10 bases between them. CDR3 length: 13 residues. In nucleotides, the CDR3 is TGTGCCAGCAGCCCCGGGGGGGACACTGAAGCTTTCTTT. This encodes CASSPGGDTEAFF.

The gene calls are TRBV11-3 and TRBJ1-1, with TRBD1 matching over 7 bases. This CDR3 is built from 17 residues. V shed 5 bases and J 1 base; nucleotides not matched to a gene: 13. The germline V gene has CDR1 SGHNT and CDR2 YENEEA. This chain's CDR3 is CASSIGGWGTENTEAFF. For the CDR3, the DNA is TGTGCCAGCAGCATAGGGGGGTGGGGGACAGAGAACACTGAAGCTTTCTTT.

The chain employs TRBV5-4 and TRBJ2-5; a weak D match, TRBD2 (6 bases). Germline CDR1 reads SGHNT; CDR2 reads YYREEE (reference sequence). With 3 bases removed from V and 5 bases from J, the gap between germline ends came to 14 bases. The CDR3 spans 14 residues. The CDR3 coding sequence is TGTGCCAGCAGCTGGGCTAGCGAGATGGAGACCCAGTACTTC. Translating it yields CASSWASEMETQYF.

CDR3 loop: CASSWHRGEETQYF. The CDR3 bases are TGTGCCAGCAGCTGGCACAGGGGGGAAGAGACCCAGTACTTC. This chain connects TRBV11-3 to TRBJ2-5, with 8 bases fitting TRBD1. Germline V CDR1 and CDR2: SGHNT, YENEEA. V lost 4 bases to trimming and J lost 3 bases; unmatched junction nucleotides: 4. This CDR3 is 14 amino acids long.

The chain links TRBV6-5 to TRBJ2-1; the D gene is possibly TRBD1 (6 bases). CDR1 and CDR2 from the germline V gene are MNHEY and SVGAGI. The CDR3 contains 13 residues. V lost 6 bases and J lost 13, with 19 bases in between. The CDR3 loop reads CASSSTYREPQFF. In nucleotides, the CDR3 is TGTGCCAGCAGCTCTACGTACAGGGAGCCTCAGTTCTTC.

The chain has TRBV29-1 and TRBJ2-5; 9 positions match TRBD2. Unmatched junction bases numbered 13, after V lost 4 bases and J lost 4 bases. This CDR3 is built from 16 residues. Looked up from germline, CDR1 is SQVTM and CDR2 is ANQGSEA. CDR3: CSVVRSGSLPGETQYF. Here the CDR3 DNA reads TGCAGCGTTGTGCGTAGCGGGAGTTTACCAGGAGAGACCCAGTACTTC.

This clone was counted a single time. The chain couples TRBV27 to TRBJ2-1; a weak D match, TRBD2 (6 bases). CDR1 is MNHEY and CDR2 is SMNVEV in the germline V gene (reference sequence). The CDR3 length is 15 residues. V was pared by 4 bases and J by 3 bases, with 13 bases between. The CDR3 loop reads CASSSTSSYYNEQFF. The CDR3 bases are TGTGCCAGCAGTTCCACTAGCAGCTACTACAATGAGCAGTTCTTC.

This clone occurred once. The chain couples TRBV6-1 to TRBJ1-3; 8 bases line up with TRBD1. Germline loops: CDR1 MNHNS, CDR2 SASEGT. Trimming cost V 2 bases and J 4 bases; bases outside gene matches: 4. The CDR3 loop spans 15 amino acids. Written as DNA, the CDR3 is TGTGCCAGCAGTGAATCAACAGGGGGAGGAAACACCATATATTTT. Protein product: CASSESTGGGNTIYF.

The rearrangement joins TRBV6-1 to TRBJ1-5; D is unclear. In germline, CDR1 is MNHNS, CDR2 SASEGT. The CDR3 is made up of 13 amino acids. Trimming left V 7 bases short and J 10 bases short, with 17 bases between. In nucleotides, the CDR3 is TGTGCCAGCACCCGAGAATCTGGGCGCCCCCAGCATTTT. Translation gives CASTRESGRPQHF.

CDR3 DNA: TGTGCCAGCAGCGGGGGGGGTCCAGCGGCCTACGAGCAGTACTTC. Its translation: CASSGGGPAAYEQYF. The chain links TRBV7-9 to TRBJ2-7; 7 positions match TRBD2. This CDR3 is 15 amino acids long. Losses at the gene ends were 5 bases for V and 2 bases for J; bases not matched to a gene: 9. From germline, CDR1 is SEHNR and CDR2 FQNEAQ (reference sequence). The variable domain in full, with the rest retrieved from reference TRBV7-9 and TRBJ2-7, is DTGVSQNPRHKITKRGQNVTFRCDPISEHNRLYWYRQTLGQGPEFLTYFQNEAQLEKSRLLSDRFSAERPKGSFSTLEIQRTEQGDSAMYLCASSGGGPAAYEQYFGPGTRLTVT.

The J gene is TRBJ2-2, the V gene TRBV5-5; TRBD1 might be the D (6 bases). In germline, CDR1 is SGHKS, CDR2 YYEKEE (reference sequence). The V and J ends lost 1 base and 1 base respectively, with 8 bases between them. The CDR3 covers 15 residues. The chain's CDR3 is CASSLMTGNTGELFF. As DNA, the CDR3 is TGTGCCAGCAGCTTGATGACAGGGAACACCGGGGAGCTGTTTTTT.

The rearrangement joins TRBV15 to TRBJ2-2, with a possible D match to TRBD1 (6 bases). Trimming shortened V by 5 bases and J by 1 base, and 11 bases separated the two germline ends. Germline-derived CDR1 and CDR2 are LNHNV and YYDKDF (reference sequence). The CDR3 extends over 15 amino acids. For the CDR3, the DNA is TGTGCCACCAGCGAACAAGGGGGGAACACCGGGGAGCTGTTTTTT. Protein sequence: CATSEQGGNTGELFF.

This clone has a single count. The chain employs TRBV5-5 and TRBJ2-1; 10 bases line up with TRBD1. The J segment lost 2 bases and the V segment lost 4 bases, leaving 6 bases of the junction unmatched. There are 16 residues in the CDR3. Germline lookup yields CDR1 SGHKS and CDR2 YYEKEE (reference sequence). The CDR3 sequence is CASSHIGTGAYNEQFF. In DNA, the CDR3 is TGTGCCAGCAGCCACATTGGGACAGGGGCCTACAATGAGCAGTTCTTC.

This clone is a singleton in its sample. This chain uses TRBV10-3 with TRBJ2-5; no clear D gene. Judging by the DNA end, TRBJ2-7 fits better; the J call may be wrong. The V gene's germline CDR1 is ENHRY and CDR2 SYGVKD. The CDR3 covers 13 residues. The CDR3 reads CATYDALTYEQYF. CDR3 sequence (DNA): TGTGCCACCTACGACGCCCTAACCTACGAGCAGTACTTC.

This clone was seen a handful of times. The chain is built from TRBV2 and TRBJ2-7; D might be TRBD1 (6 bases). Germline V gene data show CDR1 as SNHLY and CDR2 as FYNNEI. This CDR3 spans 13 amino acids. Trimming removed 6 bases from V and 4 bases from J, with 13 bases in between. The CDR3 protein is CASSTGTRYEQYF. As DNA, the CDR3 is TGTGCCAGCAGCACCGGGACAAGGTACGAGCAGTACTTC. Full variable domain (outside the CDR3, taken from reference TRBV2 and TRBJ2-7): EPEVTQTPSHQVTQMGQEVILRCVPISNHLYFYWYRQILGQKVEFLVSFYNNEISEKSEIFDDQFSVERPDGSNFTLKIRSTKLEDSAMYFCASSTGTRYEQYFGPGTRLTVT.

V usage is TRBV6-5 and J usage is TRBJ1-1; TRBD1 aligns across 11 bases. The CDR3 is 14 amino acids. Looked up from germline, CDR1 is MNHEY and CDR2 is SVGAGI. V lost 6 bases, J lost 3 bases, and 3 bases stayed unmatched. The CDR3 sequence: CASRTGQGDTEAFF. The CDR3 nucleotides read TGTGCCAGCAGAACGGGACAGGGGGACACTGAAGCTTTCTTT.

This clone was observed once. The rearrangement joins TRBV5-4 to TRBJ2-1; TRBD2 matches 9 bases. Germline V gene sequence: CDR1 SGHNT, CDR2 YYREEE (reference sequence). The CDR3 extends over 14 amino acids. Trimming cost V 3 bases and J 9 bases; bases outside gene matches: 7. Here the CDR3 reads CASSWGLAEGEQFF. The CDR3, as DNA: TGTGCCAGCAGCTGGGGACTAGCAGAGGGTGAGCAGTTCTTC.

V and J are TRBV9 and TRBJ2-2; 7 nucleotides agree with TRBD1. Trimming cost V 2 bases and J 7 bases; bases outside gene matches: 2. CDR1 is SGDLS, CDR2 YYNGEE, per germline. The CDR3 extends over 13 amino acids. The CDR3 here is CASSVHRGGELFF. The DNA for the CDR3 is TGTGCCAGCAGCGTGCACAGGGGCGGGGAGCTGTTTTTT.

This chain links TRBV5-1 with TRBJ2-7, with 14 nucleotides matching TRBD2. This CDR3 has 16 amino acids. The junction had 5 bases not matched to a gene; V was cut back by 0 bases and J by 6 bases. In germline, CDR1 is SGHRS, CDR2 YFSETQ. The CDR3 bases are TGCGCCAGCAGCTTGGTGGGACTAGCGGGAGTAGTCGAGCAGTACTTC. Translating it yields CASSLVGLAGVVEQYF.

The V call is TRBV6-6, the J call TRBJ1-2, with D hard to call. CDR3 size: 11 residues. In germline, CDR1 is MNHNY, CDR2 SVGAGI (reference sequence). V lost 7 bases, J lost 1 base, and 4 bases lay in between. The CDR3 DNA reads as TGTGCCAGCACCCTTAACTATGGCTACACCTTC. Protein sequence: CASTLNYGYTF.

The chain has TRBV5-1 and TRBJ1-1; D not resolved. CDR1 SGHRS and CDR2 YFSETQ come from the germline V gene. V lost 1 base, J lost 4 bases, and 17 bases lay in between. CDR3 length equals 16 residues. The CDR3 protein is CASSLFTGSESTEAFF. The CDR3 DNA is TGCGCCAGCAGCTTGTTCACGGGCTCCGAGAGCACTGAAGCTTTCTTT.

The chain carries TRBV27 and TRBJ2-1; TRBD2 matches at 8 bases. V shed 5 bases, J shed 0 bases, and the junction held 9 bases outside the gene matches. This CDR3 has 17 amino acids. The germline CDR1 and CDR2 sequences are MNHEY and SMNVEV (reference sequence). CDR3: CASSPGLAESSYNEQFF. The CDR3 coding sequence is TGTGCCAGCAGTCCAGGACTAGCCGAAAGCTCCTACAATGAGCAGTTCTTC.

V and J are TRBV11-2 and TRBJ1-1; D is unclear. Trimming cost V 2 bases and J 0 bases, with 7 bases left between them. Germline V lookup: CDR1 SGHAT, CDR2 FQNNGV. The length of the CDR3 is 14 residues. Here the CDR3 DNA reads TGTGCCAGCAGCTTAACGGGTATGAACACTGAAGCTTTCTTT. It codes for CASSLTGMNTEAFF.